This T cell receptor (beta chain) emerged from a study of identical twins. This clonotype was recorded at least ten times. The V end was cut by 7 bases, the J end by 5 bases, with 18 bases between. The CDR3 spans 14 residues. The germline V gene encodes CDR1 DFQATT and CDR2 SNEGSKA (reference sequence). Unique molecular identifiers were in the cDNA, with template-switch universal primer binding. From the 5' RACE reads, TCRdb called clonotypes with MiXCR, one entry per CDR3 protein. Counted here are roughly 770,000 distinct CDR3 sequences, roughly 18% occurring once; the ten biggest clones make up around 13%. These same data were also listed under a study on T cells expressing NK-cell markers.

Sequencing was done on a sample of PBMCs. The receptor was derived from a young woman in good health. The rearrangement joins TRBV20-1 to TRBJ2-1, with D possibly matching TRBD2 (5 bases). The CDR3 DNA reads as TGCAGTGGGTTGGGTACTAGTAGCGACAATGAGCAGTTCTTC. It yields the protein CSGLGTSSDNEQFF.